This TCR beta chain was profiled in a study of beta chain features in type 1 diabetes. Findings and caveats of the study: Sequencing from cDNA could over-represent high-TCR-expressing cells.

TCRB transcripts that were expressed got sequenced, as all of the isolated RNA had been reverse transcribed. Libraries were prepared by immunoSEQ multiplex PCR; TCRdb keeps only in-frame clonotypes and omits some of them. The sample has more than 20,000 clones; roughly three quarters are singletons. Germline lookup yields CDR1 SGHTA and CDR2 FQGNSA. The CDR3 is made up of 16 amino acids. Trimming at V came to 0 bases and at J to 2 bases, leaving 5 bases not matched to a gene. Worth noting for this clone: The antigen is not known.

What was sequenced was Tregs from blood. This receptor was identified in a woman aged 40 to 50 in good health. The genes are TRBV7-2 and TRBJ2-7; 9 positions agree with TRBD2. CDR3 DNA sequence: TGTGCCAGCAGCTTAGCTGCGGGGGGGACTCCCTACGAGCAGTACTTC. Its protein product is CASSLAAGGTPYEQYF.